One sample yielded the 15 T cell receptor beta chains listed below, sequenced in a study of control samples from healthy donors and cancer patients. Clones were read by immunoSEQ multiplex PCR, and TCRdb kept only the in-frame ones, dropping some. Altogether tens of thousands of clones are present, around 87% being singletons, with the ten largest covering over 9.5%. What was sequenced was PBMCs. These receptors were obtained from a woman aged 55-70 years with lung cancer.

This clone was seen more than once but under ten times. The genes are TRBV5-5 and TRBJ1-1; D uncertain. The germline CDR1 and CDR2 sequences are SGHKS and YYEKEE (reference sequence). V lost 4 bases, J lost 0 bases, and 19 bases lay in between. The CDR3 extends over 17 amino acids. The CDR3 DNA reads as TGTGCCAGCAGCCCGTTCCTACCCAGAGCTTTGAACACTGAAGCTTTCTTT. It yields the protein CASSPFLPRALNTEAFF.

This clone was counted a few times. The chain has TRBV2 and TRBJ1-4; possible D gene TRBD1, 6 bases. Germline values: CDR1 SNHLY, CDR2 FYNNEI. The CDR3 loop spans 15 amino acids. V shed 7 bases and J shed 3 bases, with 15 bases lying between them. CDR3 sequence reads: CASISRGLANEKLFF. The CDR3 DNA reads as TGTGCCAGCATTTCGCGGGGGCTTGCTAATGAAAAACTGTTTTTT. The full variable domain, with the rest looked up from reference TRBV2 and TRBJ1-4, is EPEVTQTPSHQVTQMGQEVILRCVPISNHLYFYWYRQILGQKVEFLVSFYNNEISEKSEIFDDQFSVERPDGSNFTLKIRSTKLEDSAMYFCASISRGLANEKLFFGSGTQLSVL.

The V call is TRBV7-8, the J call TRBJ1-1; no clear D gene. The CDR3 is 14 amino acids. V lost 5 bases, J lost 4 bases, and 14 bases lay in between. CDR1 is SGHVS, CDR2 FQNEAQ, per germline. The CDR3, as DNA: TGTGCCAGCAGCCCTCCCCGGAGCGGCACTGAAGCTTTCTTT. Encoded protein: CASSPPRSGTEAFF.

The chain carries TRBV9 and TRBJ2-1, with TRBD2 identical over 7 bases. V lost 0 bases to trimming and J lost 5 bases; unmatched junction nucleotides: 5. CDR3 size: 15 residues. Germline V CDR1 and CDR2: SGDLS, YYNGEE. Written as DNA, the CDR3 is TGTGCCAGCAGCGTAGGTACGCTAGCGGACAATGAGCAGTTCTTC. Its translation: CASSVGTLADNEQFF. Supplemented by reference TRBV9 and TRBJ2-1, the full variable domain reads DSGVTQTPKHLITATGQRVTLRCSPRSGDLSVYWYQQSLDQGLQFLIQYYNGEERAKGNILERFSAQQFPDLHSELNLSSLELGDSALYFCASSVGTLADNEQFFGPGTRLTVL.

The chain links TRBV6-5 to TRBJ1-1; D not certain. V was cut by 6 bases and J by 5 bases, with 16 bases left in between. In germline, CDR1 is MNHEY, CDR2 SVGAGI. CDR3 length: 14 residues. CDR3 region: CASRKIPARTEAFF. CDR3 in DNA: TGTGCCAGCAGGAAAATACCGGCTCGAACTGAAGCTTTCTTT.

The CDR3 is CAWSRMNRGTEAFF. The CDR3 DNA sequence: TGTGCCTGGAGTAGAATGAACAGGGGCACTGAAGCTTTCTTT. The V gene is TRBV30, the J gene TRBJ1-1, with 7 bases that match TRBD1. Germline V lookup: CDR1 GTSNPN, CDR2 SVGIG (reference sequence). J gave up 4 bases and V 2 bases, and 7 bases lay outside the gene matches. CDR3 length: 14 residues.

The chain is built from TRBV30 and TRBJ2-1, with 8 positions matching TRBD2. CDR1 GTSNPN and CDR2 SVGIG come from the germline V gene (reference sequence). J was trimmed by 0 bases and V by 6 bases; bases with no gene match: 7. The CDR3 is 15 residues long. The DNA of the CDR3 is TGTGCCTGCTCAACTAGCGGCAGCTCCTACAATGAGCAGTTCTTC. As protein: CACSTSGSSYNEQFF.

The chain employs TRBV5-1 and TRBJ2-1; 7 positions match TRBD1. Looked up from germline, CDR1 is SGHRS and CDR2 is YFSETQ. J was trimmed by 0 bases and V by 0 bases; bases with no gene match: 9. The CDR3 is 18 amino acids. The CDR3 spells CASSLVTTGLSSYNEQFF. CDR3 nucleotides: TGCGCCAGCAGCTTGGTAACGACAGGGCTAAGCTCCTACAATGAGCAGTTCTTC.

The CDR3 here is CASSLWASGGSTDTQYF. The CDR3 nucleotides read TGTGCCAGCAGTTTATGGGCTAGCGGAGGGAGCACAGATACGCAGTATTTT. This sequence joins TRBV28 and TRBJ2-3; 7 bases are shared with TRBD2. V lost 0 bases and J lost 0; bases outside the gene matches: 6. CDR3 length: 17 amino acids. CDR1 and CDR2 (germline): MDHEN, SYDVKM.

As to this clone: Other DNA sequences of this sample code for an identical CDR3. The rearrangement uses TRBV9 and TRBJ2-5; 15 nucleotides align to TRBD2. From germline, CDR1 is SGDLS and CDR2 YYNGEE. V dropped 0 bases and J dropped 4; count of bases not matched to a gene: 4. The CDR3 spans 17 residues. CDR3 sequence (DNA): TGTGCCAGCAGCGTAGCGGGACTAGCGGGAGGAGTAGAGACCCAGTACTTC. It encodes CASSVAGLAGGVETQYF.

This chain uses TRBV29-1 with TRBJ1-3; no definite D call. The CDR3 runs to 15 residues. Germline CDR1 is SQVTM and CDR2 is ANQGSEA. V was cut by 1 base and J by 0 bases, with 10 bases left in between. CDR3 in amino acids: CSVEAGALSGNTIYF. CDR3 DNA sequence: TGCAGCGTTGAAGCCGGCGCGCTCTCTGGAAACACCATATATTTT.

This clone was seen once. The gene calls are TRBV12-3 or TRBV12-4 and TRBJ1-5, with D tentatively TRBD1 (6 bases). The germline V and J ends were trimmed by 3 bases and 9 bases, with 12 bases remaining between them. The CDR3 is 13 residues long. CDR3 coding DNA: TGTGCCAGCAGTTTTAGCCCCAGGGGGCCCCAGCATTTT. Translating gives CASSFSPRGPQHF.

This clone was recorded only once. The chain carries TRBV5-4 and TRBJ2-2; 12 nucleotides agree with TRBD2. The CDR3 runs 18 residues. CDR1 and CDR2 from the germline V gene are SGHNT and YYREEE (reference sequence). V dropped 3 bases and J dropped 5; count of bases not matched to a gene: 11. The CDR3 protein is CASSSATSGGTLTGELFF. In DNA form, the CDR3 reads TGTGCCAGCAGCTCAGCTACTAGCGGGGGGACCTTAACCGGGGAGCTGTTTTTT.

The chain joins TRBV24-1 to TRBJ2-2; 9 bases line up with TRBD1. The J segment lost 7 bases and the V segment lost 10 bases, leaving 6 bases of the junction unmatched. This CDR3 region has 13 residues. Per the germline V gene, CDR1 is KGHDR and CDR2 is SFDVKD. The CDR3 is CATRDRVIGELFF. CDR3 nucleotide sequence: TGTGCCACTAGGGACAGGGTCATCGGGGAGCTGTTTTTT.

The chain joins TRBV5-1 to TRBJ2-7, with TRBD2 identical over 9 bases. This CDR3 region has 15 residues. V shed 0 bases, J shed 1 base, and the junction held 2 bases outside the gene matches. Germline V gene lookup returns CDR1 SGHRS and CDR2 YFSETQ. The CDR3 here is CASSLGLAGSYEQYF. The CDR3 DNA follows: TGCGCCAGCAGCTTGGGGCTAGCGGGATCCTACGAGCAGTACTTC. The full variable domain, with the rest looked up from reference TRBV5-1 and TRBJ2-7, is KAGVTQTPRYLIKTRGQQVTLSCSPISGHRSVSWYQQTPGQGLQFLFEYFSETQRNKGNFPGRFSGRQFSNSRSEMNVSTLELGDSALYLCASSLGLAGSYEQYFGPGTRLTVT.